This TCR beta chain is from a study of cytomegalovirus exposure and HLA in healthy donors. About the study: Prior work identified around 100 million unique TCR beta sequences in some 200 million T cells. Ancestry clustering placed roughly four fifths of roughly 410 genotyped donors in the Caucasian-associated cluster.

Study results and limitations: High specificity and sensitivity for cytomegalovirus status were reported for the classifier. Later on, an analysis found that several of the most significant clusters appeared to be linked to common viral pathogens, which included parvovirus B19.

Primers: 60 Vbeta forward and 13 Jbeta reverse. The repertoire was sequenced with immunoSEQ multiplex PCR; TCRdb's copy has only in-frame clones and lacks some. The table records 200,000 to 250,000 clones, about 83% of them present only once. In regard to this clone: The antigen is undetermined. This same CDR3 is encoded by further DNA sequences in the sample.

The sequenced sample consisted of PBMCs. This clonotype originated in a human donor in good health.

The DNA of the CDR3 is TGTGCCAGCAGTTTACTCTACGAGCAGTACTTC. This codes for CASSLLYEQYF. The gene calls are TRBV28 and TRBJ2-7; D unclear. V lost 2 bases, J lost 3 bases, and 2 bases lay in between. Germline V gene data show CDR1 as MDHEN and CDR2 as SYDVKM. The CDR3 consists of 11 residues.